This passage covers 29 T cell receptor beta chains from one sample sequenced in a study of T cell repertoires in cytomegalovirus infection. TCRdb passed the reads through MiXCR, listing each CDR3 protein once. The sample lists around 180,000 distinct CDR3 sequences; 15% to 20% were seen once. Sample: PBMCs. Every receptor here comes from a human donor in good health (CMV status not recorded). Some clones in this sample may be carry-over from other donors' samples.

This clonotype was counted between two and nine times. The chain couples TRBV28 to TRBJ2-2; the D is unclear. Trimming took 3 bases from V and 5 from J, leaving 7 bases between them. Germline V gene data show CDR1 as MDHEN and CDR2 as SYDVKM. The CDR3 has 13 amino acids. The CDR3 loop is CASSFFLTGELFF. The CDR3 DNA sequence: TGTGCCAGCAGTTTCTTTTTAACCGGGGAGCTGTTTTTT.

The chain recombines TRBV7-6 with TRBJ1-2, with D tentatively TRBD1 (5 bases). The V gene lost 4 bases and the J gene lost 8 bases, with 26 bases spanning the gap. This CDR3 comprises 17 residues. Germline values: CDR1 SGHVS, CDR2 FNYEAQ. The CDR3 DNA sequence: TGTGCCAGCAGCTCGCTGGGACTGACAACGGCTATTGAGGGCTACACCTTC. This codes for CASSSLGLTTAIEGYTF.

The J gene is TRBJ1-2, the V gene TRBV16, with 8 bases lining up with TRBD1. Germline CDR1 is KGHSY and CDR2 is FQNENV. Germline trimming cut 6 bases from V and 6 bases from J; bases unmatched to any gene: 6. The CDR3 sequence is 13 residues long. The CDR3 DNA sequence: TGTGCCAGCAGTCTTCAGGGGGCGAATGGCTACACCTTC. Encoded protein: CASSLQGANGYTF.

This chain connects TRBV18 to TRBJ1-5; the match to TRBD1 covers 7 bases. CDR3 length: 17 residues. Losses at the gene ends were 3 bases for V and 3 bases for J; bases not matched to a gene: 11. Germline V gene data show CDR1 as KGHSH and CDR2 as LQKENI. The CDR3 sequence is CASSPKRQGVNNQPQHF. Here the CDR3 DNA reads TGTGCCAGCTCACCTAAGAGACAGGGTGTAAACAATCAGCCCCAGCATTTT.

This clonotype has at least ten counts. CDR3 nucleotides: TGTGCCAGCAGCCAGGTCGGTCGGCAAGACCAAGAGACCCAGTACTTC. Translated, it gives CASSQVGRQDQETQYF. The chain carries TRBV7-3 and TRBJ2-5; D uncertain. Trimming removed 5 bases at V and 0 bases at J, with 16 bases between. Per germline, CDR1 SGHTA and CDR2 FQGTGA. The CDR3 is 16 residues long.

To note about this clonotype: It may be a read error: a sequence one base away is much more abundant. The DNA of the CDR3 is TGTGCCAGCAGCCTTTGGACTAGCGGGCCCCAAGAGACCCAGTACTTC. Amino acids: CASSLWTSGPQETQYF. The chain is built from TRBV7-2 and TRBJ2-5, with 11 positions matching TRBD2. The CDR3 covers 16 residues. Germline CDR1 SGHTA, CDR2 FQGNSA. The ends lost 5 bases at V and 1 base at J; junction bases unmatched: 6.

Ten or more counts support this clonotype. The V and J genes are TRBV28 and TRBJ2-7; possibly TRBD1 or TRBD2 for D (6 bases each). The CDR3 runs to 14 residues. V was cut by 6 bases and J by 3 bases, with 15 bases left in between. CDR1 MDHEN and CDR2 SYDVKM come from the germline V gene. This chain's CDR3 is CASSPPGAGYEQYF. In nucleotides, the CDR3 is TGTGCCAGCAGCCCGCCGGGGGCGGGCTACGAGCAGTACTTC.

Ten or more counts support this clonotype. The rearrangement joins TRBV7-9 to TRBJ1-5; D not certain. Deletions cut 5 bases from V and 2 bases from J, with 10 bases between. CDR1 and CDR2 (germline): SEHNR, FQNEAQ (reference sequence). This CDR3 spans 14 amino acids. CDR3 DNA sequence: TGTGCCAGCAGCGGAACCTGGGGCAATCAGCCCCAGCATTTT. It codes for CASSGTWGNQPQHF. The full variable domain, in which reference TRBV7-9 and TRBJ1-5 provide the parts outside the CDR3, is DTGVSQNPRHKITKRGQNVTFRCDPISEHNRLYWYRQTLGQGPEFLTYFQNEAQLEKSRLLSDRFSAERPKGSFSTLEIQRTEQGDSAMYLCASSGTWGNQPQHFGDGTRLSIL.

This clonotype was observed a few times. The genes are TRBV5-1 and TRBJ1-1; no clear D gene. With 0 bases removed from V and 1 base from J, the gap between germline ends came to 7 bases. There are 14 residues in the CDR3. Germline CDR1 and CDR2: SGHRS and YFSETQ. CDR3: CASSLGYQNTEAFF. The CDR3, as DNA: TGCGCCAGCAGCTTGGGGTACCAGAACACTGAAGCTTTCTTT.

This clonotype was counted a few times. This rearrangement joins TRBV20-1 to TRBJ2-1; 10 bases line up with TRBD1. With 3 bases clipped from V and 7 bases from J, the junction kept 9 bases outside the gene matches. There are 15 residues in the CDR3. Per germline, CDR1 DFQATT and CDR2 SNEGSKA (reference sequence). In DNA form, the CDR3 reads TGCAGTGCTAGTACCGGGACAGGGGTTCGGAATGAGCAGTTCTTC. As protein: CSASTGTGVRNEQFF.

The V and J genes are TRBV7-3 and TRBJ2-2; TRBD2 matches 14 bases. CDR3 length equals 16 residues. Losses at the gene ends were 6 bases for V and 7 bases for J; bases not matched to a gene: 7. Germline V CDR1 and CDR2: SGHTA, FQGTGA. CDR3 residues: CASSPGLAGGIGELFF. CDR3 DNA sequence: TGTGCCAGCAGTCCTGGACTAGCGGGGGGTATCGGGGAGCTGTTTTTT.

Many counts were recorded for this clonotype. This sequence joins TRBV7-2 and TRBJ2-7, with D tentatively TRBD2 (6 bases). From germline, CDR1 is SGHTA and CDR2 FQGNSA. The CDR3 is 16 amino acids. The V end was cut by 0 bases, the J end by 6 bases, with 18 bases between. CDR3 sequence reads: CASSLARGLGYREQYF. The DNA of the CDR3 is TGTGCCAGCAGCTTAGCAAGGGGACTGGGGTATCGCGAGCAGTACTTC.

The V gene is TRBV28, the J gene TRBJ2-5, with 8 positions matching TRBD2. This CDR3 region has 15 residues. Trimming at V came to 3 bases and at J to 5 bases, leaving 8 bases not matched to a gene. Germline CDR1 is MDHEN and CDR2 is SYDVKM. CDR3 DNA: TGTGCCAGCAGTTTTGGAGCGGGAGCATGGGAGACCCAGTACTTC. Translating gives CASSFGAGAWETQYF. The full variable domain, with the rest looked up from reference TRBV28 and TRBJ2-5, is DVKVTQSSRYLVKRTGEKVFLECVQDMDHENMFWYRQDPGLGLRLIYFSYDVKMKEKGDIPEGYSVSREKKERFSLILESASTNQTSMYLCASSFGAGAWETQYFGPGTRLLVL.

The J gene is TRBJ1-1, the V gene TRBV5-5, with unresolved D. V lost 4 bases and J 3 bases, leaving 13 bases between the germline ends. This CDR3 has 14 amino acids. The germline gives CDR1 SGHKS, CDR2 YYEKEE (reference sequence). The CDR3, as DNA: TGTGCCAGCAGCGAATTGATCCGGGACACTGAAGCTTTCTTT. Amino acid sequence: CASSELIRDTEAFF.

The chain employs TRBV6-2 or TRBV6-3 and TRBJ1-1; weak D call: TRBD1 (5 bases). Trimming removed 7 bases from V and 4 bases from J, with 13 bases in between. The CDR3 is 13 amino acids. Germline loops: CDR1 MNHEY, CDR2 SVGEGT. The CDR3 region is CASNGRGVTEAFF. CDR3 DNA: TGTGCCAGCAACGGGAGGGGAGTCACTGAAGCTTTCTTT.

In its sample, this clonotype was seen many times. The genes are TRBV7-3 and TRBJ2-1, with D unresolved. This CDR3 has 13 residues. Germline CDR1 SGHTA, CDR2 FQGTGA. The V gene lost 5 bases and the J gene lost 4 bases, with 9 bases spanning the gap. The CDR3 DNA reads TGTGCCAGCAGCCCTGACGGTTACAATGAGCAGTTCTTC. The encoded protein is CASSPDGYNEQFF.

The J gene is TRBJ2-1, the V gene TRBV5-1; possible D gene TRBD2, 5 bases. CDR1 is SGHRS, CDR2 YFSETQ, per germline. Between the trimmed V and J ends, which lost 4 bases and 0 bases, there was a span of 17 bases. The length of the CDR3 is 17 residues. The CDR3 protein is CASSPRVGGSSYNEQFF. DNA of the CDR3: TGCGCCAGCAGCCCGAGGGTGGGCGGTAGCTCCTACAATGAGCAGTTCTTC.

The table lists this clonotype with a few counts. The chain joins TRBV20-1 to TRBJ1-4; perhaps TRBD1 as D (5 bases). This CDR3 comprises 12 residues. Trimming took 6 bases from V and 7 from J, leaving 12 bases between them. Germline lookup yields CDR1 DFQATT and CDR2 SNEGSKA (reference sequence). This CDR3 reads CSAQRGGEKLFF. CDR3 coding DNA: TGCAGTGCCCAAAGGGGTGGTGAAAAACTGTTTTTT.

The V gene is TRBV7-2, the J gene TRBJ2-5, with 8 bases that match TRBD1. Per the germline V gene, CDR1 is SGHTA and CDR2 is FQGNSA. This CDR3 is built from 16 residues. With V trimmed by 2 bases and J by 4 bases, 9 bases remained unmatched. Here the CDR3 reads CASSLWSGGVGETQYF. In nucleotides, the CDR3 is TGTGCCAGCAGCTTATGGTCAGGGGGCGTGGGAGAGACCCAGTACTTC.

The CDR3 DNA reads as TGCAGTGCTCCCCGGCCTGCTTTTCAAGAGACCCAGTACTTC. It yields the protein CSAPRPAFQETQYF. J is TRBJ2-5 and V is TRBV20-1; D is undetermined. V was pared by 5 bases and J by 2 bases, with 15 bases between. CDR1 is DFQATT and CDR2 is SNEGSKA in the germline V gene (reference sequence). The CDR3 runs to 14 residues.

This clonotype was observed a few times. This chain joins TRBV6-1 and TRBJ2-3; TRBD2 matches 13 bases. CDR1 MNHNS and CDR2 SASEGT come from the germline V gene. V lost 5 bases to trimming and J lost 5 bases; unmatched junction nucleotides: 10. The CDR3 covers 17 residues. The CDR3 loop reads CASSHRLAGGPGDTQYF. The CDR3, as DNA: TGTGCCAGCAGTCACCGACTAGCGGGAGGCCCTGGAGATACGCAGTATTTT.

The chain couples TRBV19 to TRBJ1-6; D is undetermined. The V end lost 0 bases, the J end lost 9 bases, and 21 bases lay between the germline ends. The germline gives CDR1 LNHDA, CDR2 SQIVND (reference sequence). The CDR3 contains 18 residues. As DNA, the CDR3 is TGTGCCAGTAGTATAGATTTCTCGTTGGGGAACCTGGGTTCACCCCTCCACTTT. It translates to CASSIDFSLGNLGSPLHF.

This clonotype was seen many times. CDR3 in amino acids: CASRALGDGNSPLHF. CDR3 DNA sequence: TGTGCCAGCAGGGCCCTGGGCGATGGTAATTCACCCCTCCACTTT. J is TRBJ1-6 and V is TRBV28; D gene uncertain. Germline assignment: CDR1 MDHEN and CDR2 SYDVKM. The CDR3 length is 15 residues. V lost 6 bases and J 6 bases, leaving 15 bases between the germline ends.

Many counts were recorded for this clonotype. CDR3 in DNA: TGCAGTGCTCAGAACAGGGGGCTCGGTGAAAAACTGTTTTTT. This encodes CSAQNRGLGEKLFF. The V call is TRBV20-1, the J call TRBJ1-4; 9 bases match TRBD1. From germline, CDR1 is DFQATT and CDR2 SNEGSKA (reference sequence). The CDR3 loop spans 14 amino acids. With V trimmed by 5 bases and J by 7 bases, 8 bases remained unmatched.

This clonotype was recorded many times. The rearrangement links TRBV7-8 to TRBJ2-7; D uncertain. The CDR3 has 12 amino acids. Between the trimmed V and J ends, which lost 1 base and 4 bases, there was a span of 5 bases. The germline gives CDR1 SGHVS, CDR2 FQNEAQ. The CDR3 here is CASSLGWYEQYF. CDR3 DNA: TGTGCCAGCAGCTTAGGCTGGTACGAGCAGTACTTC.

This clonotype was seen more than once but under ten times. V gene TRBV7-2 combines with J gene TRBJ2-5, with TRBD1 as a possible D gene (5 bases). V was pared by 4 bases and J by 5 bases, with 17 bases between. The CDR3 is 15 amino acids. CDR1 SGHTA and CDR2 FQGNSA come from the germline V gene. The DNA of the CDR3 is TGTGCCAGCAGCTCGTTAGGTAGCAGGGTTGAGACCCAGTACTTC. Encoded protein: CASSSLGSRVETQYF.

Ten or more counts support this clonotype. The rearrangement links TRBV6-2 or TRBV6-3 to TRBJ2-4; D gene ambiguous. Trimming removed 5 bases at V and 6 bases at J, with 5 bases between. This CDR3 has 11 amino acids. CDR1 and CDR2 from the germline V gene are MNHEY and SVGEGT. This CDR3 is CASSDLNIQYF. CDR3 nucleotide sequence: TGTGCCAGCAGTGATCTAAACATTCAGTACTTC.

This clonotype has only a few counts. This chain connects TRBV19 to TRBJ1-2; possible D gene TRBD1, 5 bases. Trimming removed 4 bases from V and 4 bases from J, with 13 bases in between. Germline CDR1 reads LNHDA; CDR2 reads SQIVND (reference sequence). The CDR3 runs 14 residues. The CDR3 DNA follows: TGTGCCAGTAGTACCCTCCAGGGACCCTATGGCTACACCTTC. Its translation is CASSTLQGPYGYTF.

This CDR3 reads CSEAQGAKETQYF. In DNA, the CDR3 is TGCAGTGAGGCCCAGGGGGCGAAAGAGACCCAGTACTTC. The chain joins TRBV20-1 to TRBJ2-5, with 8 bases aligning to TRBD1. Germline values: CDR1 DFQATT, CDR2 SNEGSKA (reference sequence). The CDR3 loop spans 13 amino acids. Trimming at V came to 7 bases and at J to 3 bases, leaving 7 bases not matched to a gene.